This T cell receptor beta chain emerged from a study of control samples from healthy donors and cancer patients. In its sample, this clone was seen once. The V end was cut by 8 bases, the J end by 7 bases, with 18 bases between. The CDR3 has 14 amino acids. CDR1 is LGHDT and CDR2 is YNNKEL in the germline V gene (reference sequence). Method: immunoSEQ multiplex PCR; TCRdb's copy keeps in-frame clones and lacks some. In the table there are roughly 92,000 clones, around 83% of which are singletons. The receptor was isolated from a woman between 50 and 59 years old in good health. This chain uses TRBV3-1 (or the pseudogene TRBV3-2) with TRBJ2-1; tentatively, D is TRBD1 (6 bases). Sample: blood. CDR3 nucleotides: TGTGCCAGCCGAGTACAGGGTTCGAAGAATGAGCAGTTCTTC. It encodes CASRVQGSKNEQFF.